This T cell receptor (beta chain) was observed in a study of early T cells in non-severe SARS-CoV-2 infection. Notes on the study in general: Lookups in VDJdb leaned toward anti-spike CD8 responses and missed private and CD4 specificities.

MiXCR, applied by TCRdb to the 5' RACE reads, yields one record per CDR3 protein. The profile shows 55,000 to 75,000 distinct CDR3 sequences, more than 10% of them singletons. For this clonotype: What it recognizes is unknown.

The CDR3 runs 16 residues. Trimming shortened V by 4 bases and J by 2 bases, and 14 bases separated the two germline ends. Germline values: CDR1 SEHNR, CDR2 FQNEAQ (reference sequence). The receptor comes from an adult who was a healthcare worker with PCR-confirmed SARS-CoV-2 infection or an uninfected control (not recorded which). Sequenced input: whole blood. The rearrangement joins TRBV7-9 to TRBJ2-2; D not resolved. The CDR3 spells CASSSQMDGNTGELFF. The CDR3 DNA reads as TGTGCCAGCAGCTCGCAGATGGACGGCAACACCGGGGAGCTGTTTTTT.